This TCR beta chain was sequenced in a study of cytomegalovirus exposure and HLA in healthy donors. Study-level information: A subsequent analysis stated that the 120 or so validation repertoires were run on the same platform as the roughly 700 first-cohort repertoires. General study points: Rare sequences made up most TCRs, while some public TCRs were found in many donors. Confirmation in vitro established that three CMV-associated chains were specific for CMV antigens.

Using immunoSEQ multiplex PCR, the repertoire was profiled, and TCRdb retains in-frame clones only, with some absent. Here the sample spans some 170,000 clones, 86% being singletons. About this clone: Its antigen is not known.

The receptor's source is a woman aged 25 to 39 in good health and CMV-seronegative. Sequencing was carried out using PBMCs.

This chain's CDR3 is CASSLIRSSTDTQYF. CDR3 bases: TGTGCCAGCAGCTTAATCCGGAGTAGCACAGATACGCAGTATTTT. The rearrangement joins TRBV7-3 to TRBJ2-3; D remains ambiguous. Trimming took off 1 base at V and 0 bases at J, with 8 bases between the two ends. Germline V gene lookup returns CDR1 SGHTA and CDR2 FQGTGA. The CDR3 has 15 amino acids.